These 8 T cell receptor beta chains were sequenced from one sample in a study of patients and donors after allogeneic stem cell transplantation. MiXCR, applied by TCRdb to the RT-PCR reads, yields one record per CDR3 protein. The data show about 200,000 distinct CDR3 sequences, over 30% seen once. Material: blood, either unsorted or a sorted T cell fraction (not recorded which). The receptors were sampled from a human donor who was either an allogeneic HSCT recipient or a stem cell or donor lymphocyte infusion donor (not recorded which). It is not recorded whose cells these are; they may come from a transplant donor.

The chain uses TRBV9 and TRBJ1-5, with TRBD1 as a possible D gene (6 bases). Germline CDR1 and CDR2: SGDLS and YYNGEE. The CDR3 runs 13 residues. V lost 4 bases to trimming and J lost 5 bases, with 10 bases between them. The CDR3 region is CASSSQGDQPQHF. DNA for the CDR3: TGTGCCAGCAGCTCACAGGGTGATCAGCCCCAGCATTTT.

This clonotype was seen a handful of times. The chain is built from TRBV7-9 and TRBJ1-4; no definite D call. Trimming took off 1 base at V and 5 bases at J, with 8 bases between the two ends. This CDR3 comprises 14 residues. Germline CDR1 reads SEHNR; CDR2 reads FQNEAQ (reference sequence). The CDR3 DNA follows: TGTGCCAGCAGCTTAGTTGGGCACAATGAAAAACTGTTTTTT. Amino acid sequence: CASSLVGHNEKLFF. Combining the CDR3 with reference TRBV7-9 and TRBJ1-4 gives the whole variable domain DTGVSQNPRHKITKRGQNVTFRCDPISEHNRLYWYRQTLGQGPEFLTYFQNEAQLEKSRLLSDRFSAERPKGSFSTLEIQRTEQGDSAMYLCASSLVGHNEKLFFGSGTQLSVL.

This clonotype was counted a few times. This rearrangement joins TRBV20-1 to TRBJ1-2; unclear D gene. In germline, CDR1 is DFQATT, CDR2 SNEGSKA (reference sequence). The CDR3 length is 13 residues. V lost 2 bases to trimming and J lost 4 bases, with 11 bases between them. In DNA, the CDR3 is TGCAGTGCTAGACCTTCAAGATTCTATGGCTACACCTTC. Translating gives CSARPSRFYGYTF.

In its sample, this clonotype was seen a few times. The CDR3 sequence: CASSLTDSYNEKLFF. CDR3 bases: TGTGCCAGCAGCCTGACCGACAGTTATAATGAAAAACTGTTTTTT. The rearrangement joins TRBV7-9 to TRBJ1-4, with a weak D call TRBD1 (5 bases). V dropped 5 bases and J dropped 4 bases, with 14 bases sitting between them. CDR1 is SEHNR and CDR2 is FQNEAQ in the germline V gene (reference sequence). The CDR3 runs to 15 residues.

This rearrangement joins TRBV29-1 to TRBJ2-3; maybe TRBD1 (6 bases). Germline lookup yields CDR1 SQVTM and CDR2 ANQGSEA. CDR3 length: 14 residues. V was clipped by 3 bases and J by 2 bases, with 12 bases between them. For the CDR3, the DNA is TGCAGCGTTGATTTAGGGGGTTTCACAGATACGCAGTATTTT. As protein: CSVDLGGFTDTQYF.

CDR3 sequence (DNA): TGTGCCAGCAGCACCACCCTCACAGATACGCAGTATTTT. This gives the protein CASSTTLTDTQYF. This chain uses TRBV7-3 with TRBJ2-3; D is unclear. The CDR3 loop spans 13 amino acids. V gave up 5 bases and J gave up 2 bases, with 8 bases separating them. From germline, CDR1 is SGHTA and CDR2 FQGTGA.

The chain carries TRBV12-3 or TRBV12-4 and TRBJ1-5; D remains unclear. The CDR3 length is 13 residues. The V end lost 10 bases, the J end lost 0 bases, and 10 bases lay between the germline ends. The CDR3 DNA is TGTGCCACCTCGGCGGATAGCAATCAGCCCCAGCATTTT. It is translated as CATSADSNQPQHF.

The V call is TRBV30, the J call TRBJ2-3, with D perhaps matching TRBD2 (6 bases). V was cut by 3 bases and J by 8 bases, with 15 bases left in between. Germline CDR1 and CDR2: GTSNPN and SVGIG (reference sequence). There are 13 residues in the CDR3. The DNA for the CDR3 is TGTGCCTGGAGCTCCTCGGACTACTCTACGCAGTATTTT. Its translation: CAWSSSDYSTQYF.